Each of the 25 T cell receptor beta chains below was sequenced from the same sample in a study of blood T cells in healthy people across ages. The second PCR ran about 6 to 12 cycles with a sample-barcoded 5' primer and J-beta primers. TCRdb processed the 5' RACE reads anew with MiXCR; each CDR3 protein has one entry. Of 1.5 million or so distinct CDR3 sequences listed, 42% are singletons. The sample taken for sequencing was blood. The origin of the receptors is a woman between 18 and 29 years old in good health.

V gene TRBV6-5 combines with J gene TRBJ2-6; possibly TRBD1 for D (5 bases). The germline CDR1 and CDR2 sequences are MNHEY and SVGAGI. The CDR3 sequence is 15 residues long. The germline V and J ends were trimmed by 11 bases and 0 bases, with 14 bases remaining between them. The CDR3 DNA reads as TGTGCCGTCCAAGGACACCACTCTGGGGCCAACGTCCTGACTTTC. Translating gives CAVQGHHSGANVLTF.

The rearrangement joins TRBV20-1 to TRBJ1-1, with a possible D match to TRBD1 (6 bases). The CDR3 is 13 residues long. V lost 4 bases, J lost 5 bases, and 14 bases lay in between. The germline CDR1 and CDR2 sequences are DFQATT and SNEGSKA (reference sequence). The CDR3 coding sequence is TGCAGTGCTAAAAGACAGGCGGGGACTGAAGCTTTCTTT. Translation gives CSAKRQAGTEAFF.

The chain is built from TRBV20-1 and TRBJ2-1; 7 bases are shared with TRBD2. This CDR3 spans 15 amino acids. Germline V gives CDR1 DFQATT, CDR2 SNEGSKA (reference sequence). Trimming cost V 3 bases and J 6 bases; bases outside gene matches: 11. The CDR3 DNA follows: TGCAGTGCTAGTAAAGGACTAGGAAAAAGCAATGAGCAGTTCTTC. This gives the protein CSASKGLGKSNEQFF.

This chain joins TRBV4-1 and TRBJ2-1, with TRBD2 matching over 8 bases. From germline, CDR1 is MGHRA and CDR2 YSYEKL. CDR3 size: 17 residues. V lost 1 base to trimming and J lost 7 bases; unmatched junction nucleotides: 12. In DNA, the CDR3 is TGCGCCAGCAGCCAAGCCCCGCGGGGGGCCACATATAATGAGCAGTTCTTC. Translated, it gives CASSQAPRGATYNEQFF.

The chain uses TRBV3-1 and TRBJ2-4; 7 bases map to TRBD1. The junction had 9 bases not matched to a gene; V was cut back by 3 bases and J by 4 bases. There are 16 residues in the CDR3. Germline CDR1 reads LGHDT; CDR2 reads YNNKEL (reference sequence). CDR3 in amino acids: CASSQAPTGQKNIQYF. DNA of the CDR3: TGTGCCAGCAGCCAGGCCCCGACAGGGCAAAAAAACATTCAGTACTTC. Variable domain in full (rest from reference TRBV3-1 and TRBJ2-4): DTAVSQTPKYLVTQMGNDKSIKCEQNLGHDTMYWYKQDSKKFLKIMFSYNNKELIINETVPNRFSPKSPDKAHLNLHINSLELGDSAVYFCASSQAPTGQKNIQYFGAGTRLSVL.

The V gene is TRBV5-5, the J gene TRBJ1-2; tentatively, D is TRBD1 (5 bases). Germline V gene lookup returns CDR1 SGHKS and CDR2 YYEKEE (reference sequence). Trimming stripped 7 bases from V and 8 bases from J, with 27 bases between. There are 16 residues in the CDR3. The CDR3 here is CASLIGGAGTATGYTF. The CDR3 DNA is TGTGCCAGCTTAATAGGCGGAGCCGGGACGGCTACCGGCTACACCTTC.

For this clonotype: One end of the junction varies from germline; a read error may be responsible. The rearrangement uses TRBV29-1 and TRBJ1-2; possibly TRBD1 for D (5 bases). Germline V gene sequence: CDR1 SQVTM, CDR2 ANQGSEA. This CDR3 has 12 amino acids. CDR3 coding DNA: TGCAACGTTGAAATCCAGGGAAGTGGCTACACCTTC. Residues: CNVEIQGSGYTF. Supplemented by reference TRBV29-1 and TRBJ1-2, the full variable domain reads SAVISQKPSRDICQRGTSLTIQCQVDSQVTMMFWYRQQPGQSLTLIATANQGSEATYESGFVIDKFPISRPNLTFSTLTVSNMSPEDSSIYLCNVEIQGSGYTFGSGTRLTVV.

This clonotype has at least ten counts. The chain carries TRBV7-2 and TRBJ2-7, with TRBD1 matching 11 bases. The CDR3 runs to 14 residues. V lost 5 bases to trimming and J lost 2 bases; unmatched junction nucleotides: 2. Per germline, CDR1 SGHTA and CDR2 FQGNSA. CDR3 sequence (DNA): TGTGCCAGCAGCGCGGACAGGGGGCCCTACGAGCAGTACTTC. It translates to CASSADRGPYEQYF.

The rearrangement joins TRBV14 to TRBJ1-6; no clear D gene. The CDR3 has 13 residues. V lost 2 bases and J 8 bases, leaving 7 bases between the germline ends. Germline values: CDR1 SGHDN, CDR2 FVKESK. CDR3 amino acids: CASSQWFDSPLHF. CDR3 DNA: TGTGCCAGCAGCCAATGGTTCGATTCACCCCTCCACTTT.

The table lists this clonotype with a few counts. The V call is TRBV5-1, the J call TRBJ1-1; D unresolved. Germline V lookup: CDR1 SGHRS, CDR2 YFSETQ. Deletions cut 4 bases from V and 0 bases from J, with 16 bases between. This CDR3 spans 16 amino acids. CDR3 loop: CASSPLFGAMNTEAFF. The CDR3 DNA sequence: TGCGCCAGCAGCCCCCTCTTCGGAGCTATGAACACTGAAGCTTTCTTT.

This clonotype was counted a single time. The CDR3 DNA follows: TGTGCCAGCAGCGTAGATGGACTCACAGGACACTATGGCTACACCTTC. Protein: CASSVDGLTGHYGYTF. This chain connects TRBV9 to TRBJ1-2; D may be TRBD1 (5 bases). The CDR3 is 16 residues long. Trimming took off 0 bases at V and 3 bases at J, with 15 bases between the two ends. CDR1 and CDR2 from the germline V gene are SGDLS and YYNGEE.

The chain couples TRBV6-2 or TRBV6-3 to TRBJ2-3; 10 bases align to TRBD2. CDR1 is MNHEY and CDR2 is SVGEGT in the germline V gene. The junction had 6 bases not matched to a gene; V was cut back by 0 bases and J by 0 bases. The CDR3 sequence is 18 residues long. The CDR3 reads CASSYSSSGGSSTDTQYF. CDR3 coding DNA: TGTGCCAGCAGTTACTCTTCTAGCGGGGGTTCTAGCACAGATACGCAGTATTTT.

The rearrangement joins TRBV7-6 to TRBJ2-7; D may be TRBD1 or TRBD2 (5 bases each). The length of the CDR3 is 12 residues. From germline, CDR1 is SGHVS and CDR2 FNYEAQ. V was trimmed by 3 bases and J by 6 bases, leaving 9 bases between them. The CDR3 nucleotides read TGTGCCAGCAGCTTTGAGGGGTCCGAGCAGTACTTC. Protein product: CASSFEGSEQYF.

The CDR3 protein is CASSQVDRDYNEQFF. The CDR3 coding sequence is TGCGCCAGCAGCCAAGTCGACAGGGACTACAATGAGCAGTTCTTC. The V gene is TRBV4-1, the J gene TRBJ2-1; 7 bases agree with TRBD1. Germline CDR1 is MGHRA and CDR2 is YSYEKL. After removal of 1 base from V and 3 bases from J, the junction contained 3 bases not matched to a gene. The CDR3 is 15 amino acids.

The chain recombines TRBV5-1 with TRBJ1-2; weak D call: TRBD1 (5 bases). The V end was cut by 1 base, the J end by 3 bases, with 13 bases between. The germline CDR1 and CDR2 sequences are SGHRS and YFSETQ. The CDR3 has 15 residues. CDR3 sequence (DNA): TGCGCCAGCAGCTTGTGGTTCAGGGCCGACTATGGCTACACCTTC. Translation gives CASSLWFRADYGYTF.

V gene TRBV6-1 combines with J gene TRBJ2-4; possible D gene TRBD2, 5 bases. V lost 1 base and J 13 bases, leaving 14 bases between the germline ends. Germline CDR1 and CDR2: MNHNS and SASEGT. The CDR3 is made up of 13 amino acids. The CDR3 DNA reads TGTGCCAGCAGTGAAGGGCAGCTAAGGGAGCAGTACTTC. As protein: CASSEGQLREQYF.

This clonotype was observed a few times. Here the CDR3 reads CSVELQGRSNYGYTF. Here the CDR3 DNA reads TGCAGCGTTGAACTACAGGGAAGGTCTAACTATGGCTACACCTTC. The chain carries TRBV29-1 and TRBJ1-2; the D gene is possibly TRBD1 (6 bases). The CDR3 consists of 15 residues. Looked up from germline, CDR1 is SQVTM and CDR2 is ANQGSEA. V was trimmed by 2 bases and J by 0 bases, leaving 13 bases between them.

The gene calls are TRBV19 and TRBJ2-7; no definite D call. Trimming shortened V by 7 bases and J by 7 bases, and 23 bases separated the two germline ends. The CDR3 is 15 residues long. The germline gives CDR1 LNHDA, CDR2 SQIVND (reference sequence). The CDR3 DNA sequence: TGTGCCAGTACAGACATGGGCCTCGGCGGTAAAGAGCAGTACTTC. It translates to CASTDMGLGGKEQYF.

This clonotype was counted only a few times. The CDR3 here is CASSPSGLYNEQYF. For the CDR3, the DNA is TGTGCCAGCAGCCCTAGCGGACTCTACAATGAGCAGTACTTC. The rearrangement joins TRBV9 to TRBJ2-7; 7 bases map to TRBD2. J gave up 7 bases and V 4 bases, and 11 bases lay outside the gene matches. The germline V gene encodes CDR1 SGDLS and CDR2 YYNGEE. The CDR3 length is 14 residues.

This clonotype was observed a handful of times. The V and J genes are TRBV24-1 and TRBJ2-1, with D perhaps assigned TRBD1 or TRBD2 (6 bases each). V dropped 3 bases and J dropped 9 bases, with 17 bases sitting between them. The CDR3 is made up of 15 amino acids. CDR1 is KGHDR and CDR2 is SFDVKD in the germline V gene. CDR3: CATSDPAREGGEQFF. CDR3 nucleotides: TGTGCCACCAGTGATCCAGCTCGCGAGGGGGGTGAGCAGTTCTTC.

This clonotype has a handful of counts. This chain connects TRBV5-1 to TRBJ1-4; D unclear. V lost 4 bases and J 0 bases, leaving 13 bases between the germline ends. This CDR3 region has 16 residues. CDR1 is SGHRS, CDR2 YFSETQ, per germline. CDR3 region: CASSARVAATNEKLFF. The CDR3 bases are TGCGCCAGCAGCGCGCGGGTCGCCGCAACTAATGAAAAACTGTTTTTT.

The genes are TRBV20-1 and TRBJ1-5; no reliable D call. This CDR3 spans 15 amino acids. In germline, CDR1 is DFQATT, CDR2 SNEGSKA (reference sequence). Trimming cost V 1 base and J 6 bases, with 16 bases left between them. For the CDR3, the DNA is TGCAGTGCTAGAGTAGGACTTTCCATGGGTCAGCCCCAGCATTTT. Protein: CSARVGLSMGQPQHF.

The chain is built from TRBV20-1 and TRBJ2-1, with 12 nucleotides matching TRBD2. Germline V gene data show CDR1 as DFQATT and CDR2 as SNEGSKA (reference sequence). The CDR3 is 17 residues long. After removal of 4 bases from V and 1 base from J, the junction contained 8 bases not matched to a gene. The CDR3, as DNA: TGCAGTGCTACCGGGACTAGCGGGTCCCCTTCCTACAATGAGCAGTTCTTC. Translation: CSATGTSGSPSYNEQFF.

The CDR3 protein is CAISDPGQGAGEKLFF. The CDR3 DNA is TGTGCCATCAGTGATCCCGGACAGGGGGCGGGTGAAAAACTGTTTTTT. The chain has TRBV10-3 and TRBJ1-4; 11 bases agree with TRBD1. With V trimmed by 3 bases and J by 7 bases, 7 bases remained unmatched. Germline loops: CDR1 ENHRY, CDR2 SYGVKD. CDR3 length: 16 residues.

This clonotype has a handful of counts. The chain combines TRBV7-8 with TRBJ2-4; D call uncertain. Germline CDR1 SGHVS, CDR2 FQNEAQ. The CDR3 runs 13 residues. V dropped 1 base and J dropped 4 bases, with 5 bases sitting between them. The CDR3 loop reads CASSLERKNIQYF. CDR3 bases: TGTGCCAGCAGCTTAGAACGGAAAAACATTCAGTACTTC.